This T cell receptor (beta chain) came from a study of technical replicates of blood from four donors. The germline V gene has CDR1 SGHTS and CDR2 YDEGEE. J lost 4 bases, V lost 4 bases, and 19 bases had no gene match. This CDR3 region has 20 residues. Method: immunoSEQ multiplex PCR; TCRdb's copy keeps in-frame clones and lacks some. The data hold 65,000 to 95,000 clones, with around 97% observed a single time. The source material was T cells isolated from PBMCs. J is TRBJ2-1 and V is TRBV5-8, with TRBD2 matching over 11 bases. The TCR comes from a human donor in good health. The CDR3 protein is CASSPGGTGYSGRAYNEQFF. The CDR3 region has the DNA TGTGCCAGCAGCCCCGGCGGGACAGGTTATAGCGGGAGGGCATACAATGAGCAGTTCTTC.